The 32 T cell receptor beta chains listed next were all sequenced from one sample in a study of blood T cell repertoires in COVID-19. Only in-frame clones appear in the TCRdb table, and some are missing; sequencing was by immunoSEQ multiplex PCR. This sample yields roughly 240,000 clones, of which approximately 82% are seen a single time; 3.5% to 5.5% belongs to the top ten. The sequenced sample consisted of peripheral blood. The receptors shown here come from a man aged 55 to 70 who had recovered from COVID-19.

This clone was observed once. The chain uses TRBV3-1 (or the pseudogene TRBV3-2) and TRBJ2-4; possible D gene TRBD1, 5 bases. This CDR3 contains 15 residues. V was pared by 4 bases and J by 2 bases, with 12 bases between. The germline CDR1 and CDR2 sequences are LGHDT and YNNKEL (reference sequence). DNA of the CDR3: TGTGCCAGCAGCCGACAGACCACCACCAAAAACATTCAGTACTTC. Protein sequence: CASSRQTTTKNIQYF.

The chain carries TRBV10-2 and TRBJ2-3; TRBD2 matches at 12 bases. Looked up from germline, CDR1 is WSHSY and CDR2 is SAAADI. V lost 6 bases, J lost 9 bases, and 13 bases stayed unmatched. This CDR3 has 16 amino acids. Written as DNA, the CDR3 is TGCGCCAGCAGCGCCCTAGCGGGAGGGCCGATGGAAACGCAGTATTTT. Amino acid sequence: CASSALAGGPMETQYF.

CDR3: CASSTGQGRVVLTF. Written as DNA, the CDR3 is TGTGCCAGCAGCACAGGACAGGGACGCGTCGTCCTGACTTTC. V usage is TRBV5-4 and J usage is TRBJ2-6, with 8 nucleotides matching TRBD1. Unmatched junction bases numbered 9, after V lost 4 bases and J lost 12 bases. The CDR3 spans 14 residues. CDR1 and CDR2 from the germline V gene are SGHNT and YYREEE (reference sequence). The full variable domain, completed using reference TRBV5-4 and TRBJ2-6, is ETGVTQSPTHLIKTRGQQVTLRCSSQSGHNTVSWYQQALGQGPQFIFQYYREEENGRGNFPPRFSGLQFPNYSSELNVNALELDDSALYLCASSTGQGRVVLTFGAGSRLTVL.

The chain joins TRBV2 to TRBJ2-1; TRBD2 matches at 8 bases. CDR1 is SNHLY, CDR2 FYNNEI, per germline. J gave up 9 bases and V 8 bases, and 15 bases lay outside the gene matches. The length of the CDR3 is 15 residues. CDR3 coding DNA: TGTGCCAGCGCTCCTCCCGGGACTAGGGGTCTTGAGCAGTTCTTC. It encodes CASAPPGTRGLEQFF.

This chain connects TRBV25-1 to TRBJ1-4; D uncertain. Trimming removed 9 bases at V and 4 bases at J, with 15 bases between. The CDR3 is 14 amino acids. Germline V gene lookup returns CDR1 MGHDK and CDR2 SYGVNS. The CDR3 sequence is CASSLPGDNEKLFF. The CDR3 nucleotides read TGTGCCAGTAGCCTCCCCGGAGATAATGAAAAACTGTTTTTT. Filled out from reference TRBV25-1 and TRBJ1-4, the complete variable domain reads EADIYQTPRYLVIGTGKKITLECSQTMGHDKMYWYQQDPGMELHLIHYSYGVNSTEKGDLSSESTVSRIRTEHFPLTLESARPSHTSQYLCASSLPGDNEKLFFGSGTQLSVL.

The V and J genes are TRBV10-3 and TRBJ1-2; D call uncertain. CDR3 length: 14 residues. Deletions cut 4 bases from V and 0 bases from J, with 9 bases between. Germline assignment: CDR1 ENHRY and CDR2 SYGVKD. The CDR3 sequence: CAISASESNYGYTF. As DNA, the CDR3 is TGTGCCATCAGTGCGTCAGAGTCTAACTATGGCTACACCTTC.

The chain carries TRBV5-4 and TRBJ2-1; 7 nucleotides match TRBD2. This CDR3 is built from 14 residues. Germline loops: CDR1 SGHNT, CDR2 YYREEE (reference sequence). Trimming at V came to 0 bases and at J to 8 bases, leaving 5 bases not matched to a gene. The CDR3 DNA is TGTGCCAGCAGCTTGGGGCGGGAGTATTATGAGCAGTTCTTC. It codes for CASSLGREYYEQFF.

V is TRBV7-6 and J is TRBJ2-7; TRBD2 matches at 9 bases. With 4 bases clipped from V and 5 bases from J, the junction kept 12 bases outside the gene matches. Germline loops: CDR1 SGHVS, CDR2 FNYEAQ. The CDR3 sequence is 16 residues long. CDR3 loop: CASSSTLAGGLNEQYF. The CDR3 coding sequence is TGTGCCAGCAGCTCTACCCTGGCGGGAGGGCTTAACGAGCAGTACTTC.

This clone was observed a single time. V is TRBV3-1 (or the pseudogene TRBV3-2) and J is TRBJ2-1; 12 bases fit TRBD2. The CDR3 runs 16 residues. V gave up 11 bases and J gave up 12 bases; unmatched junction bases: 20. Germline lookup yields CDR1 LGHDT and CDR2 YNNKEL (reference sequence). This CDR3 is CASTPKGTSGFFGQFF. The CDR3 DNA is TGTGCCTCAACCCCCAAGGGGACTAGCGGGTTTTTTGGGCAGTTCTTC.

The chain joins TRBV7-9 to TRBJ2-7; possible D gene TRBD1, 5 bases. The CDR3 has 13 amino acids. Between the trimmed V and J ends, which lost 5 bases and 6 bases, there was a span of 14 bases. Germline loops: CDR1 SEHNR, CDR2 FQNEAQ (reference sequence). Here the CDR3 reads CASSTTQGAEQYF. CDR3 nucleotides: TGTGCCAGCAGCACCACACAAGGGGCCGAGCAGTACTTC.

This chain uses TRBV6-2 or TRBV6-3 with TRBJ2-5; 7 nucleotides align to TRBD2. The CDR3 length is 19 residues. The germline V gene has CDR1 MNHEY and CDR2 SVGEGT. V was clipped by 2 bases and J by 2 bases; unmatched bases: 17. CDR3 nucleotide sequence: TGTGCCAGCAGTTACCCGAGCACCCGACTTGGACTAGTTCAAGAGACCCAGTACTTC. Amino acid sequence: CASSYPSTRLGLVQETQYF.

The V call is TRBV12-5, the J call TRBJ2-3, with 12 positions matching TRBD2. This CDR3 contains 20 residues. After removal of 2 bases from V and 3 bases from J, the junction contained 15 bases not matched to a gene. CDR1 and CDR2 (germline): LGHNT, FRNRAP. The CDR3 DNA is TGTGCTAGTGGTTTGCGGGGACTAGCGGGCCGCTATCGGACGACAGATACGCAGTATTTT. Protein sequence: CASGLRGLAGRYRTTDTQYF.

In this sample, this clone turned up a few times. The chain uses TRBV2 and TRBJ1-4; no firm D call. Germline-derived CDR1 and CDR2 are SNHLY and FYNNEI. V was pared by 7 bases and J by 8 bases, with 11 bases between. The CDR3 is 12 amino acids. The CDR3 reads CASKGSIEKLFF. The DNA for the CDR3 is TGTGCCAGCAAAGGGAGTATCGAAAAACTGTTTTTT.

The sample holds a few counts of this clone. This chain uses TRBV19 with TRBJ2-7; D may be TRBD2 (5 bases). V was shortened by 6 bases and J by 3 bases, with 18 bases between the two germline ends. The germline gives CDR1 LNHDA, CDR2 SQIVND (reference sequence). CDR3 length equals 15 residues. DNA of the CDR3: TGTGCCAGTAGAAAAAGCGGAGCAGGACGCTACGAGCAGTACTTC. This encodes CASRKSGAGRYEQYF.

This chain joins TRBV2 and TRBJ1-1; 8 bases agree with TRBD1. V shed 6 bases, J shed 13 bases, and the junction held 13 bases outside the gene matches. Per germline, CDR1 SNHLY and CDR2 FYNNEI. The CDR3 is made up of 13 amino acids. The CDR3 is CASSGAPGGLGFF. The CDR3 DNA is TGTGCCAGCAGCGGGGCCCCAGGGGGCCTAGGTTTCTTT.

CDR3 loop: CASSPGQGATEAFF. CDR3 coding DNA: TGCGCCAGCAGCCCGGGACAGGGGGCGACTGAAGCTTTCTTT. The V call is TRBV5-1, the J call TRBJ1-1, with TRBD1 matching 12 bases. V lost 4 bases, J lost 5 bases, and 3 bases stayed unmatched. Germline loops: CDR1 SGHRS, CDR2 YFSETQ. The CDR3 runs to 14 residues.

The CDR3 region has the DNA TGTGCCAGCAGCCGCGACAGTTTCAATCAGCCCCAGCATTTT. Translated, it gives CASSRDSFNQPQHF. V gene TRBV5-5 combines with J gene TRBJ1-5; a weak D match, TRBD1 (5 bases). The CDR3 is 14 amino acids. Germline CDR1 and CDR2: SGHKS and YYEKEE (reference sequence). Trimming removed 4 bases at V and 3 bases at J, with 11 bases between.

The chain joins TRBV6-5 to TRBJ1-4; 7 bases agree with TRBD1. The CDR3 runs 14 residues. With 6 bases clipped from V and 7 bases from J, the junction kept 8 bases outside the gene matches. Germline CDR1 and CDR2: MNHEY and SVGAGI. The CDR3 region has the DNA TGTGCCAGCAGACGACAGGGAGATGGTGAAAAACTGTTTTTT. Translation: CASRRQGDGEKLFF.

The rearrangement joins TRBV5-5 to TRBJ2-7; D is perhaps TRBD1 (5 bases). Germline assignment: CDR1 SGHKS and CDR2 YYEKEE (reference sequence). V lost 2 bases, J lost 6 bases, and 18 bases lay in between. The CDR3 totals 15 residues. For the CDR3, the DNA is TGTGCCAGCAGCTTCTTCAGCAGGGAAGGTGGCGAGCAGTACTTC. Protein product: CASSFFSREGGEQYF.

The genes are TRBV6-5 and TRBJ1-5, with a weak D call TRBD1 (5 bases). V lost 7 bases to trimming and J lost 7 bases, with 17 bases between them. Germline lookup yields CDR1 MNHEY and CDR2 SVGAGI. There are 14 residues in the CDR3. This CDR3 reads CASMEGVGGQPQHF. CDR3 DNA: TGTGCCAGCATGGAAGGGGTAGGCGGACAGCCCCAGCATTTT.

The CDR3, as DNA: TGCAGCGTTACTGCGGGAGCAGGGTACGAGCAGTACTTC. Protein: CSVTAGAGYEQYF. The V gene is TRBV29-1, the J gene TRBJ2-7; 7 nucleotides agree with TRBD2. V was pared by 5 bases and J by 4 bases, with 8 bases of the junction left unmatched. The CDR3 is made up of 13 amino acids. Per the germline V gene, CDR1 is SQVTM and CDR2 is ANQGSEA.

This chain joins TRBV7-2 and TRBJ2-7, with D uncertain. From germline, CDR1 is SGHTA and CDR2 FQGNSA. The CDR3 totals 12 residues. Trimming left V 3 bases short and J 3 bases short, with 6 bases between. For the CDR3, the DNA is TGTGCCAGCAGCTTGTTCAACTACGAGCAGTACTTC. Translating it yields CASSLFNYEQYF.

The chain recombines TRBV2 with TRBJ1-1; 7 nucleotides line up with TRBD1. This CDR3 is 14 amino acids long. V shed 9 bases, J shed 4 bases, and the junction held 11 bases outside the gene matches. Germline assignment: CDR1 SNHLY and CDR2 FYNNEI. CDR3 region: CARNLPGGSTEAFF. In DNA, the CDR3 is TGTGCCAGAAACCTACCAGGGGGTAGCACTGAAGCTTTCTTT.

This sequence joins TRBV27 and TRBJ2-2; D may be TRBD1 (6 bases). The germline V and J ends were trimmed by 6 bases and 4 bases, with 6 bases remaining between them. The germline V gene has CDR1 MNHEY and CDR2 SMNVEV (reference sequence). The length of the CDR3 is 12 residues. CDR3 sequence: CASRGATGELFF. The CDR3 bases are TGTGCCAGCAGGGGGGCCACCGGGGAGCTGTTTTTT.

The V call is TRBV5-8, the J call TRBJ2-2, with D possibly matching TRBD1 (6 bases). Deletions cut 0 bases from V and 2 bases from J, with 14 bases between. The CDR3 contains 17 residues. Germline CDR1 SGHTS, CDR2 YDEGEE. As DNA, the CDR3 is TGTGCCAGCAGCTTGGTGGTCTCGACAGGAAACACCGGGGAGCTGTTTTTT. This translates into CASSLVVSTGNTGELFF.

The CDR3 spells CASSLGRGNNYGYTF. The CDR3 DNA sequence: TGTGCCAGCAGTTTAGGGCGGGGGAATAACTATGGCTACACCTTC. The J gene is TRBJ1-2, the V gene TRBV28; tentative D call: TRBD1 (5 bases). The ends were cut back, 2 bases at V and 1 base at J, with 11 bases in the middle. This CDR3 has 15 residues. From germline, CDR1 is MDHEN and CDR2 SYDVKM.

The chain links TRBV5-1 to TRBJ2-5; 7 bases match TRBD1. V lost 4 bases to trimming and J lost 2 bases; unmatched junction nucleotides: 8. CDR3 length equals 15 residues. CDR1 is SGHRS, CDR2 YFSETQ, per germline. The CDR3 coding sequence is TGCGCCAGCAGCACCGGACAGGTAATACAAGAGACCCAGTACTTC. Encoded protein: CASSTGQVIQETQYF.

This clone has ten or more counts. CDR3 sequence reads: CASSQWGVEGTERYGYTF. The DNA of the CDR3 is TGTGCCAGCAGCCAATGGGGGGTCGAAGGAACTGAGAGGTATGGCTACACCTTC. The chain couples TRBV3-1 (or the pseudogene TRBV3-2) to TRBJ1-2; D might be TRBD1 (5 bases). CDR1 and CDR2 from the germline V gene are LGHDT and YNNKEL (reference sequence). The CDR3 contains 18 residues. The V end was cut by 2 bases, the J end by 5 bases, with 24 bases between.

The gene calls are TRBV28 and TRBJ1-5; 10 bases line up with TRBD1. The CDR3 contains 19 residues. With 5 bases clipped from V and 6 bases from J, the junction kept 19 bases outside the gene matches. Germline values: CDR1 MDHEN, CDR2 SYDVKM. CDR3 nucleotide sequence: TGTGCCAGCAGTCCCATGGACAGGGGGTTTAGTATTATTTCTCAGCCCCAGCATTTT. Encoded protein: CASSPMDRGFSIISQPQHF.

The chain couples TRBV5-4 to TRBJ2-3; TRBD2 matches at 9 bases. The CDR3 spans 16 residues. V dropped 4 bases and J dropped 3; count of bases not matched to a gene: 9. The germline V gene encodes CDR1 SGHNT and CDR2 YYREEE (reference sequence). The CDR3 reads CASSLPSGGMTDTQYF. As DNA, the CDR3 is TGTGCCAGCAGCCTCCCCAGCGGGGGGATGACAGATACGCAGTATTTT.

The gene calls are TRBV27 and TRBJ2-6, with D perhaps matching TRBD1 (5 bases). Deletions cut 4 bases from V and 4 bases from J, with 17 bases between. The CDR3 runs to 17 residues. Germline-derived CDR1 and CDR2 are MNHEY and SMNVEV (reference sequence). The chain's CDR3 is CASSSTTEVRGANVLTF. The CDR3 DNA reads TGTGCCAGCAGTTCTACGACAGAAGTGAGGGGGGCCAACGTCCTGACTTTC.

The chain couples TRBV4-1 to TRBJ2-2; D possibly corresponds to TRBD1 (6 bases). V was pared by 2 bases and J by 0 bases, with 16 bases between. The CDR3 loop spans 18 amino acids. Germline V lookup: CDR1 MGHRA, CDR2 YSYEKL. The CDR3 loop reads CASSQLDSNFANTGELFF. Written as DNA, the CDR3 is TGCGCCAGCAGCCAATTGGACAGTAATTTCGCGAACACCGGGGAGCTGTTTTTT.